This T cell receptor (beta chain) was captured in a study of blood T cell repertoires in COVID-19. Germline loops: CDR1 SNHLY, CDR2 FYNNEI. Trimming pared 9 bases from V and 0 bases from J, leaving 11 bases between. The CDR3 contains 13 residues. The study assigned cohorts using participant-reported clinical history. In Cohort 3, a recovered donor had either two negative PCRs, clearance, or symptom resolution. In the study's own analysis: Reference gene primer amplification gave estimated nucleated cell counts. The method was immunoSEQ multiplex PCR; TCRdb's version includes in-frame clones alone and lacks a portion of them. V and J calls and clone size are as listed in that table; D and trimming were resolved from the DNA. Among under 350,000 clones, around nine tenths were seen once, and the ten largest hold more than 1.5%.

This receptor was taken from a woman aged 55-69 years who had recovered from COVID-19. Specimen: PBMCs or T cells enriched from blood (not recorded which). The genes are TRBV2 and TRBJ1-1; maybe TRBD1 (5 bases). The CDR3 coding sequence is TGTGCCAGTACCAGGGATATGAACACTGAAGCTTTCTTT. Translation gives CASTRDMNTEAFF.